Listed here are 5 T cell receptor beta chains from one sample, sequenced in a study of T-cell memory formation after mild COVID-19 (dated by TCRdb to the early 2020s). The library was obtained by 5' RACE. The sequencer was an Illumina NovaSeq 6000. TCRdb trimmed the raw reads at Q25, called clones with MiXCR and kept productive beta chains. When rows share a CDR3 protein, they turn into one entry using the most common DNA and genes. The sample includes hundreds of thousands of distinct CDR3 sequences, with roughly 18% observed a single time. More than 10% of the sample belongs to the ten largest clones. Sample: PBMCs or a T cell subset sorted from them (not recorded which). These receptors all come from an adult woman who had mild COVID-19 (a few samples of this study predate the infection). The sample titles of this study are shuffled in the database, so cell type and time point are left out; the donor was told from shared clones.

The chain joins TRBV21-1 to TRBJ2-7. TRBV21-1 is recorded as a pseudogene. This CDR3 is built from 18 residues. CDR3 loop: CASSKARRGKGRSYEQYF. CDR3 bases: TGTGCCAGCAGCAAAGCGCGTCGGGGTAAGGGGAGATCCTACGAGCAGTACTTC.

Only a few counts were recorded for this clonotype. The chain employs TRBV6-5 and TRBJ2-3, with 7 bases that match TRBD1. The V gene's germline CDR1 is MNHEY and CDR2 SVGAGI. The CDR3 contains 15 residues. Trimming removed 4 bases from V and 4 bases from J; junction bases left unmatched: 8. CDR3 in DNA: TGTGCCAGCAGTTTCACGACAGGGATGGCAGATACGCAGTATTTT. Its protein product is CASSFTTGMADTQYF.

This clonotype was seen more than once but under ten times. This chain connects TRBV7-9 to TRBJ2-5; D unresolved. The CDR3 extends over 13 amino acids. Trimming removed 5 bases from V and 10 bases from J, with 17 bases in between. CDR1 is SEHNR, CDR2 FQNEAQ, per germline (reference sequence). CDR3 amino acids: CASSRSEVGNQYF. The CDR3 DNA reads as TGTGCCAGCAGCCGATCTGAGGTGGGAAACCAGTACTTC.

On this clonotype itself: An end of the junction differs from the germline gene, which may be a read error. The chain is built from TRBV7-9 and TRBJ1-1; perhaps TRBD1 as D (6 bases). From germline, CDR1 is SEHNR and CDR2 FQNEAQ (reference sequence). The CDR3 length is 14 residues. The CDR3 nucleotides are TGTGCCAGCGAGATCCTAGGGGGGAACACTGAAGCTTACTTT. Translated, it gives CASEILGGNTEAYF.

The chain recombines TRBV5-1 with TRBJ1-2; the match to TRBD1 covers 9 bases. V lost 3 bases, J lost 4 bases, and 7 bases stayed unmatched. Germline V lookup: CDR1 SGHRS, CDR2 YFSETQ. CDR3 length equals 15 residues. The CDR3 region is CASSSSGQGGYGYTF. The CDR3 DNA reads TGCGCCAGCAGCTCTTCGGGACAGGGTGGCTATGGCTACACCTTC. Full variable domain (missing parts from reference TRBV5-1 and TRBJ1-2): KAGVTQTPRYLIKTRGQQVTLSCSPISGHRSVSWYQQTPGQGLQFLFEYFSETQRNKGNFPGRFSGRQFSNSRSEMNVSTLELGDSALYLCASSSSGQGGYGYTFGSGTRLTVV.